This TCR beta chain was found in a study of cytomegalovirus exposure and HLA in healthy donors. These donors counted as nominally healthy when sampled, but unrecorded immune exposures were likely. Deletions cut 0 bases from V and 8 bases from J, with 11 bases between. This CDR3 contains 14 residues. Germline values: CDR1 SGHRS, CDR2 YFSETQ. The PCR contained 60 Vbeta and 13 Jbeta primers. This table comes from immunoSEQ multiplex PCR, and its TCRdb copy is limited to in-frame clones, with some not included. The sample yields 100,000 to 150,000 clones, over 70% seen once. The sample comprised PBMCs. The V call is TRBV5-1, the J call TRBJ1-4; weak D call: TRBD1 (5 bases). The sequence was obtained from a woman aged 45 to 65 in good health and CMV-seropositive. DNA of the CDR3: TGCGCCAGCAGCTTGGTCGGGGGGGAGGAAAAACTGTTTTTT. This translates into CASSLVGGEEKLFF.